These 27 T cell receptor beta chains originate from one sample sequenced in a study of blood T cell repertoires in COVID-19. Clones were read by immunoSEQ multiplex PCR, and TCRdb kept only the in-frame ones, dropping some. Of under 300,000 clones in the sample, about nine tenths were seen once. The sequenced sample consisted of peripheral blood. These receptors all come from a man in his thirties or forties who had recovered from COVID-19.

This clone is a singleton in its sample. CDR3 residues: CASTGGIYLNTEAFF. The CDR3 nucleotides are TGTGCCAGTACGGGAGGGATCTACTTGAACACTGAAGCTTTCTTT. The V and J genes are TRBV19 and TRBJ1-1, with D unclear. Germline V CDR1 and CDR2: LNHDA, SQIVND (reference sequence). V lost 7 bases to trimming and J lost 0 bases, with 15 bases between them. The CDR3 contains 15 residues.

CDR3 in DNA: TGTGCCAGCAGCTCCCTAGCGGGGGGGCTCACAGATACGCAGTATTTT. It is translated as CASSSLAGGLTDTQYF. The chain uses TRBV7-9 and TRBJ2-3; 12 positions agree with TRBD2. Per germline, CDR1 SEHNR and CDR2 FQNEAQ (reference sequence). The CDR3 consists of 16 residues. The trim removed 4 bases at V and 2 bases at J, leaving 4 bases unmatched. Filled out from reference TRBV7-9 and TRBJ2-3, the complete variable domain reads DTGVSQNPRHKITKRGQNVTFRCDPISEHNRLYWYRQTLGQGPEFLTYFQNEAQLEKSRLLSDRFSAERPKGSFSTLEIQRTEQGDSAMYLCASSSLAGGLTDTQYFGPGTRLTVL.

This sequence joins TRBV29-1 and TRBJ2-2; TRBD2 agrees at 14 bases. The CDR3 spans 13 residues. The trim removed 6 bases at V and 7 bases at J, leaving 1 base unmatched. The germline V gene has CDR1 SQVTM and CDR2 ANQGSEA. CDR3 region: CSVGLAGDGELFF. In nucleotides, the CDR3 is TGCAGCGTGGGACTAGCGGGGGACGGGGAGCTGTTTTTT.

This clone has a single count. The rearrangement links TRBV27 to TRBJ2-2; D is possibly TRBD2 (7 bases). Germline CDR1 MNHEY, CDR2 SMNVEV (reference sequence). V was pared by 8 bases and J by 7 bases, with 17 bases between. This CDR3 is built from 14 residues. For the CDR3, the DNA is TGTGCCAGCGGCCCTGGGGGGGGCGTCGGGGAGCTGTTTTTT. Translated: CASGPGGGVGELFF.

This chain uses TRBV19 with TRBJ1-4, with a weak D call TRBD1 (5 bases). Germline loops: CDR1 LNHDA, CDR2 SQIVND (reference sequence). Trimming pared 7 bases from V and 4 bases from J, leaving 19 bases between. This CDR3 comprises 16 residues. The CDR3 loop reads CASIRGGGGINEKLFF. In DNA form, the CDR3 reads TGTGCCAGTATCCGAGGCGGTGGGGGGATTAATGAAAAACTGTTTTTT.

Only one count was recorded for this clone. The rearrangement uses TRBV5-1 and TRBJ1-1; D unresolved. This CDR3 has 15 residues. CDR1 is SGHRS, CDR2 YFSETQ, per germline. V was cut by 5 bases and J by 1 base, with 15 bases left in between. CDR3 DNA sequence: TGCGCCAGCAGAGTGGGCCCCGTATCGAACACTGAAGCTTTCTTT. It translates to CASRVGPVSNTEAFF. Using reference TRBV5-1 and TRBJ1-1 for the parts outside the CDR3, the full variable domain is KAGVTQTPRYLIKTRGQQVTLSCSPISGHRSVSWYQQTPGQGLQFLFEYFSETQRNKGNFPGRFSGRQFSNSRSEMNVSTLELGDSALYLCASRVGPVSNTEAFFGQGTRLTVV.

The CDR3 DNA follows: TGTGCCAGCAGTGACCACGAAACTTGGACAGGTGAAAATTCACCCCTCCACTTT. It is translated as CASSDHETWTGENSPLHF. The chain uses TRBV6-4 and TRBJ1-6; TRBD1 matches at 7 bases. There are 18 residues in the CDR3. Trimming at V came to 2 bases and at J to 7 bases, leaving 14 bases not matched to a gene. Germline CDR1 and CDR2: MRHNA and SNTAGT.

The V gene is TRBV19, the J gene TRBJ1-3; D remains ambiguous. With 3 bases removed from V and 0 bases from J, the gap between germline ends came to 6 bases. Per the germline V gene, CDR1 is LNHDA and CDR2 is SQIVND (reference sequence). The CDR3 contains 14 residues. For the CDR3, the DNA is TGTGCCAGTAGTATGGGGAGCTCTGGAAACACCATATATTTT. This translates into CASSMGSSGNTIYF.

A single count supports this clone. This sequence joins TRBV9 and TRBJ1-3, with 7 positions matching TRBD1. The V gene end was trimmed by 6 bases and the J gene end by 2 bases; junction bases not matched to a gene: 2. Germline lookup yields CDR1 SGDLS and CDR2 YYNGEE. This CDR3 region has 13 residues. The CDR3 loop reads CASNTGAGNTIYF. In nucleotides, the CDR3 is TGTGCCAGCAACACAGGGGCTGGAAACACCATATATTTT. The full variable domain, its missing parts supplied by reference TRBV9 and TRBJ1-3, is DSGVTQTPKHLITATGQRVTLRCSPRSGDLSVYWYQQSLDQGLQFLIQYYNGEERAKGNILERFSAQQFPDLHSELNLSSLELGDSALYFCASNTGAGNTIYFGEGSWLTVV.

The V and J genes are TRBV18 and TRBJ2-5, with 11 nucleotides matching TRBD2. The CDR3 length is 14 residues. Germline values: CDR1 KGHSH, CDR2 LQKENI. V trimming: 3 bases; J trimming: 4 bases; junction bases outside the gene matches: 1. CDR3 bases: TGTGCCAGCTCACCGGGACTAGCGGTAGAGACCCAGTACTTC. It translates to CASSPGLAVETQYF.

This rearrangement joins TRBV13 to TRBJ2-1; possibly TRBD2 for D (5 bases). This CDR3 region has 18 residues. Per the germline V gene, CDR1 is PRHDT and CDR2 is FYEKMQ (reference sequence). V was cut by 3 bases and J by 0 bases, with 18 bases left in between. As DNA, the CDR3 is TGTGCCAGCAGCTTTTTTTACAAGGACTGGGCCTCCTACAATGAGCAGTTCTTC. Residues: CASSFFYKDWASYNEQFF.

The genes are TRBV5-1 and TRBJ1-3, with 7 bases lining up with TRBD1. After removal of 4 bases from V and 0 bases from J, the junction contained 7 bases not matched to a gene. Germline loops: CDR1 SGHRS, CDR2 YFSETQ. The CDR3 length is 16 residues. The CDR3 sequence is CASSGSGQSSGNTIYF. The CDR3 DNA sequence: TGCGCCAGCAGCGGGTCGGGACAGAGCTCTGGAAACACCATATATTTT.

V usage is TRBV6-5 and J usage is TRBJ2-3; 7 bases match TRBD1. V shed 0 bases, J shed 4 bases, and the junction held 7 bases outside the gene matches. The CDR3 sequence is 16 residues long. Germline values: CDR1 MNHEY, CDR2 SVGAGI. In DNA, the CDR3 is TGTGCCAGCAGTTACTCAGGGGGCGAGATCGCAGATACGCAGTATTTT. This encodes CASSYSGGEIADTQYF.

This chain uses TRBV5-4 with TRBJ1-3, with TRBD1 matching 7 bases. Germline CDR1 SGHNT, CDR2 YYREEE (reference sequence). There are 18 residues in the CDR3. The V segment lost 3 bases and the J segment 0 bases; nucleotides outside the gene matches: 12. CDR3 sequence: CASSSQPTGRLSGNTIYF. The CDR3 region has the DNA TGTGCCAGCAGCTCTCAGCCGACAGGGCGCCTCTCTGGAAACACCATATATTTT.

CDR3 DNA sequence: TGTGCCAGCAGGCGCGCGGGGGCCATCCTCGTTGGGGAGCTGTTTTTT. It codes for CASRRAGAILVGELFF. The chain employs TRBV13 and TRBJ2-2; D is perhaps TRBD2 (7 bases). The V gene's germline CDR1 is PRHDT and CDR2 FYEKMQ (reference sequence). V lost 6 bases, J lost 8 bases, and 22 bases lay in between. The CDR3 runs to 16 residues.

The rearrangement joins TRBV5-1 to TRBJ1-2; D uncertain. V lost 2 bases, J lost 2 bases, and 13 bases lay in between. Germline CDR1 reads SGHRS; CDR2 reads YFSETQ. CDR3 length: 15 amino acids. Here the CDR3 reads CASSFSLQSNYGYTF. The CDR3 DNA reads TGCGCCAGCAGCTTCTCACTTCAATCAAACTATGGCTACACCTTC.

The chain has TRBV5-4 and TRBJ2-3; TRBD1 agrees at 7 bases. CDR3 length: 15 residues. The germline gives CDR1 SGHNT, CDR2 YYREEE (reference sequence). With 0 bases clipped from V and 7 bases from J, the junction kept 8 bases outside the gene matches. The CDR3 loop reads CASSLEGGRVHTQYF. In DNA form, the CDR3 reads TGTGCCAGCAGCTTGGAAGGGGGCCGAGTGCATACGCAGTATTTT.

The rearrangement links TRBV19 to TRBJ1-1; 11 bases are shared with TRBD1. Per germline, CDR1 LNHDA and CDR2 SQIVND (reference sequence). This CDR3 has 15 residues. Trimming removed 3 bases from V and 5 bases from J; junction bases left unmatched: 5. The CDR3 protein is CASSMGDRGETEAFF. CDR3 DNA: TGTGCCAGTAGTATGGGGGACAGGGGGGAGACTGAAGCTTTCTTT.

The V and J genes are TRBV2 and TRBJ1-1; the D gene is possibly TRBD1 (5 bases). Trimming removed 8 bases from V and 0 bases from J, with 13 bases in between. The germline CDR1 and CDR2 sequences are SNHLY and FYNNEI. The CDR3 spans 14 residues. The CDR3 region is CASRMGLMNTEAFF. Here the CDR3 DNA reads TGTGCCAGCCGGATGGGACTAATGAACACTGAAGCTTTCTTT. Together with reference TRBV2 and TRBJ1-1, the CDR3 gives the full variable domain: EPEVTQTPSHQVTQMGQEVILRCVPISNHLYFYWYRQILGQKVEFLVSFYNNEISEKSEIFDDQFSVERPDGSNFTLKIRSTKLEDSAMYFCASRMGLMNTEAFFGQGTRLTVV.

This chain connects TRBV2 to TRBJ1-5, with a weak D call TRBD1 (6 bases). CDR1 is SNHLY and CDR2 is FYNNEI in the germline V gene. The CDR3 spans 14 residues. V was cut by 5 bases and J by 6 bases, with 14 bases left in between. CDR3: CASSRTGHVQPQHF. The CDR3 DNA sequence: TGTGCCAGCAGTCGAACAGGGCATGTTCAGCCCCAGCATTTT.

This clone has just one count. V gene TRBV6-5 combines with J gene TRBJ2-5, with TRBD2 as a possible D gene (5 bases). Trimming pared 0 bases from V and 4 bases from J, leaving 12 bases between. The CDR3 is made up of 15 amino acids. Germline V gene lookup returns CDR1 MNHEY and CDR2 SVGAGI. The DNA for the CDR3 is TGTGCCAGCAGTTACTCGAAGAGCGGCGGAGAGACCCAGTACTTC. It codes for CASSYSKSGGETQYF.

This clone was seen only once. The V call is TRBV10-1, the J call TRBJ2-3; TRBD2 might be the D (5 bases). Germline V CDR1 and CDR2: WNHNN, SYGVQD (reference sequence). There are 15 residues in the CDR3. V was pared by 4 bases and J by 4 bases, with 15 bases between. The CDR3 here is CASSGSDWAADTQYF. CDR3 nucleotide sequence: TGCGCCAGCAGTGGGTCGGACTGGGCTGCAGATACGCAGTATTTT.

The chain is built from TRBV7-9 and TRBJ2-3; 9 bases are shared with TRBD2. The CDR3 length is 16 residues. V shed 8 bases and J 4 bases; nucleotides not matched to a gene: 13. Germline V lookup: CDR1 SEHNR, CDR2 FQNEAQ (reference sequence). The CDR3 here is CASRSFGGGEADTQYF. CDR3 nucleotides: TGTGCCAGCCGTTCTTTCGGCGGGGGGGAGGCAGATACGCAGTATTTT.

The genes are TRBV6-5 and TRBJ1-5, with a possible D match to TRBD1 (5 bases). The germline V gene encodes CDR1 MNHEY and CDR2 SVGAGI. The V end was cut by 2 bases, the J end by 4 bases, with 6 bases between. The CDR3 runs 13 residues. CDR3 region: CASSYKGNQPQHF. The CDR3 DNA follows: TGTGCCAGCAGTTACAAGGGGAATCAGCCCCAGCATTTT.

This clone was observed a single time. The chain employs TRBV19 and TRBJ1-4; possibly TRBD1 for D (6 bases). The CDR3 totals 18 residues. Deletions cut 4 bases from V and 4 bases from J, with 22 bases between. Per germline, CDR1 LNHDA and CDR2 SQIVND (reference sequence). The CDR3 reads CASSTPGGGGEVNEKLFF. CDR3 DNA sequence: TGTGCCAGTAGTACGCCCGGGGGAGGGGGAGAAGTTAATGAAAAACTGTTTTTT. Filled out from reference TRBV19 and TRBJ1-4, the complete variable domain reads DGGITQSPKYLFRKEGQNVTLSCEQNLNHDAMYWYRQDPGQGLRLIYYSQIVNDFQKGDIAEGYSVSREKKESFPLTVTSAQKNPTAFYLCASSTPGGGGEVNEKLFFGSGTQLSVL.

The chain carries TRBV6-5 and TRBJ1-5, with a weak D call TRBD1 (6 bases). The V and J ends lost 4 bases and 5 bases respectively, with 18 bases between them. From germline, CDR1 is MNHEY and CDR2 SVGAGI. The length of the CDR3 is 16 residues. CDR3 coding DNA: TGTGCCAGCAGTTCCCGGGCCGGGACAACTTATCAGCCCCAGCATTTT. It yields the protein CASSSRAGTTYQPQHF.

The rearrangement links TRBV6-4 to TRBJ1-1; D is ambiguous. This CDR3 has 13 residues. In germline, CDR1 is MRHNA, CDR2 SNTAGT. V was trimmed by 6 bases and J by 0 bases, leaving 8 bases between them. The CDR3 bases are TGTGCCAGCAGACAGAATATGAACACTGAAGCTTTCTTT. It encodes CASRQNMNTEAFF.